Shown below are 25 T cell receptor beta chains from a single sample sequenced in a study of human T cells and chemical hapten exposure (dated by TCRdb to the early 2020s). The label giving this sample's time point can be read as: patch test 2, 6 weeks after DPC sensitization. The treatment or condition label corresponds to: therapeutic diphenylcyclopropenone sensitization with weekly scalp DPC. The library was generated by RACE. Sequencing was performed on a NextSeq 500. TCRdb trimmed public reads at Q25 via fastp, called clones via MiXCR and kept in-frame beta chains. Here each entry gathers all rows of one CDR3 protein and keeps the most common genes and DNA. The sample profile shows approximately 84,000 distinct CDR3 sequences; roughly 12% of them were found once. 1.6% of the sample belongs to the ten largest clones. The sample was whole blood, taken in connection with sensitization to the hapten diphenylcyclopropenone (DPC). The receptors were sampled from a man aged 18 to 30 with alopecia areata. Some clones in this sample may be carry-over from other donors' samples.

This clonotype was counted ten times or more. The CDR3 loop reads CASSPRLAGEITDTQYF. CDR3 bases: TGCGCCAGCAGCCCCCGACTAGCGGGGGAGATCACAGATACGCAGTATTTT. V gene TRBV4-3 combines with J gene TRBJ2-3; 12 bases map to TRBD2. J gave up 2 bases and V 4 bases, and 7 bases lay outside the gene matches. CDR3 length: 17 amino acids. In germline, CDR1 is LGHNA, CDR2 YSLEER.

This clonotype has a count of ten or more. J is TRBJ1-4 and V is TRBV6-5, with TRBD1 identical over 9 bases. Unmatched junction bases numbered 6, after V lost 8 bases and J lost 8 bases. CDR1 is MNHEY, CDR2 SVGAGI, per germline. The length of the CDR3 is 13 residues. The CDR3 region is CASWDRASEKLFF. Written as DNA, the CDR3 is TGTGCCAGCTGGGACAGGGCAAGCGAAAAACTGTTTTTT.

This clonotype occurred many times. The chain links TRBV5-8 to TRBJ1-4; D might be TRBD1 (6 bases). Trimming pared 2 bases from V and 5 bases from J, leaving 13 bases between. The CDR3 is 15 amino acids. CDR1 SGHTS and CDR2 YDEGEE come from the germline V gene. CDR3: CASSLQDSSNEKLFF. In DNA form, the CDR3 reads TGTGCCAGCAGCTTACAGGACAGCTCCAATGAAAAACTGTTTTTT.

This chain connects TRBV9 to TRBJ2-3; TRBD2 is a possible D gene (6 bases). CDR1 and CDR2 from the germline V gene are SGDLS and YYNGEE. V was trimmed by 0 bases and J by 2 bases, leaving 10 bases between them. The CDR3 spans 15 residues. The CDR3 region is CASSVVEGTTDTQYF. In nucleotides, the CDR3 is TGTGCCAGCAGCGTAGTGGAGGGGACCACAGATACGCAGTATTTT.

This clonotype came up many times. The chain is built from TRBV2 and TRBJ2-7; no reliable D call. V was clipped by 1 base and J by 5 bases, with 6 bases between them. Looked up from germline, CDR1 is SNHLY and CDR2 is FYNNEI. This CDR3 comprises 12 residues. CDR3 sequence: CASSEGRNEQYF. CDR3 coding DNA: TGTGCCAGCAGTGAAGGACGGAACGAGCAGTACTTC. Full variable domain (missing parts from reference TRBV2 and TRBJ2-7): EPEVTQTPSHQVTQMGQEVILRCVPISNHLYFYWYRQILGQKVEFLVSFYNNEISEKSEIFDDQFSVERPDGSNFTLKIRSTKLEDSAMYFCASSEGRNEQYFGPGTRLTVT.

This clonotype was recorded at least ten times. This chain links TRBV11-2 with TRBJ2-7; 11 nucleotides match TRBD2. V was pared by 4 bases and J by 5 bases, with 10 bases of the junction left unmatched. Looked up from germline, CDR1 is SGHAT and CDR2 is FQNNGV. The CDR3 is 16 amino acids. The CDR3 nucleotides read TGTGCCAGCAGCTCCCACCTTAGCGGGGGGGCGGACGAGCAGTACTTC. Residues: CASSSHLSGGADEQYF. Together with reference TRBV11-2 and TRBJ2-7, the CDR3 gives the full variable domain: EAGVAQSPRYKIIEKRQSVAFWCNPISGHATLYWYQQILGQGPKLLIQFQNNGVVDDSQLPKDRFSAERLKGVDSTLKIQPAKLEDSAVYLCASSSHLSGGADEQYFGPGTRLTVT.

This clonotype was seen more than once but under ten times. The CDR3 loop is CASTRGSGNTIYF. Here the CDR3 DNA reads TGTGCCAGCACCAGGGGTTCAGGAAACACCATATATTTT. This sequence joins TRBV12-3 or TRBV12-4 and TRBJ1-3, with a possible D match to TRBD1 (6 bases). With 7 bases removed from V and 4 bases from J, the gap between germline ends came to 11 bases. The CDR3 has 13 residues.

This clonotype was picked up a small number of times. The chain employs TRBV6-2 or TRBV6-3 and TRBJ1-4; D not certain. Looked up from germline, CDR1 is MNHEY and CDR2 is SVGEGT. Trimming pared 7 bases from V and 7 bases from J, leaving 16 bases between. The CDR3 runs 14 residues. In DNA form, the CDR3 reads TGTGCCAGCAACGACCAAGTCGGAGGTGAAAAACTGTTTTTT. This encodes CASNDQVGGEKLFF.

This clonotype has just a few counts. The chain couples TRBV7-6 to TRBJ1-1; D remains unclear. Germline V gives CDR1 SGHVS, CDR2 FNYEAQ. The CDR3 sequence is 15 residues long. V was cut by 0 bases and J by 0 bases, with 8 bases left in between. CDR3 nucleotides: TGTGCCAGCAGCTTAGCGCAGAACATGAACACTGAAGCTTTCTTT. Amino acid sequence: CASSLAQNMNTEAFF.

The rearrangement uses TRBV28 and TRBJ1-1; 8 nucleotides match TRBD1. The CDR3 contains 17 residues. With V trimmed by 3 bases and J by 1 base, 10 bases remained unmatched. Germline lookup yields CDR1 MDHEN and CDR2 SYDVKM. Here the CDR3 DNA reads TGTGCCAGCAGTTTCCCGGACAGGGTTTCTGGGAACACTGAAGCTTTCTTT. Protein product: CASSFPDRVSGNTEAFF.

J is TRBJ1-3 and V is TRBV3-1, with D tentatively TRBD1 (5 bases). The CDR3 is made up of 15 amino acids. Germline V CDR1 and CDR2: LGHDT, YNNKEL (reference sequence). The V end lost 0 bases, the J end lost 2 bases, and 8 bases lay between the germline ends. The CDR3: CASSQDDSPGNTIYF. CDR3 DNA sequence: TGTGCCAGCAGCCAAGATGACAGCCCTGGAAACACCATATATTTT. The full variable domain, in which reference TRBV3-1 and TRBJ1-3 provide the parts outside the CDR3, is DTAVSQTPKYLVTQMGNDKSIKCEQNLGHDTMYWYKQDSKKFLKIMFSYNNKELIINETVPNRFSPKSPDKAHLNLHINSLELGDSAVYFCASSQDDSPGNTIYFGEGSWLTVV.

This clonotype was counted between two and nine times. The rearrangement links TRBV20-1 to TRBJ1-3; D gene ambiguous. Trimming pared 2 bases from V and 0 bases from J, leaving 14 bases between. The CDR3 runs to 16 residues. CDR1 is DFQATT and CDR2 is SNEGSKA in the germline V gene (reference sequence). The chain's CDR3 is CSARPMDGASGNTIYF. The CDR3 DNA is TGCAGTGCTAGACCCATGGACGGAGCCTCTGGAAACACCATATATTTT.

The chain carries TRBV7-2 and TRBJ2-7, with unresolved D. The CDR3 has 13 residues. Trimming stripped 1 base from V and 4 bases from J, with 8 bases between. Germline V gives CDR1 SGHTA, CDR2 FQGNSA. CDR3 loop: CASSLGIMYEQYF. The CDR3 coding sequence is TGTGCCAGCAGCTTAGGGATTATGTACGAGCAGTACTTC.

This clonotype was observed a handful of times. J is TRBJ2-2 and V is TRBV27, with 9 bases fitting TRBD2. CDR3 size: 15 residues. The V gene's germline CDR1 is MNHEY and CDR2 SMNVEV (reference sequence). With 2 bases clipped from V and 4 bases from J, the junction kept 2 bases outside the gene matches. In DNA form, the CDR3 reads TGTGCCAGCAGTTTAGCGGGGGGGCCCACCGGGGAGCTGTTTTTT. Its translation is CASSLAGGPTGELFF.

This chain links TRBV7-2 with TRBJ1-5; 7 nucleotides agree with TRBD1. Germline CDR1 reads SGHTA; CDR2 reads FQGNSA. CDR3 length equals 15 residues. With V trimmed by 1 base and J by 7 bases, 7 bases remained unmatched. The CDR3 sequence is CASSLDTGDWQPQHF. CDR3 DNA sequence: TGTGCCAGCAGCTTAGACACAGGGGACTGGCAGCCCCAGCATTTT.

The CDR3 spells CASSQVLGQGYQPQHF. CDR3 nucleotides: TGCGCCAGCAGCCAAGTGCTGGGACAGGGGTATCAGCCCCAGCATTTT. The chain carries TRBV4-1 and TRBJ1-5; 10 bases are shared with TRBD1. The CDR3 covers 16 residues. Trimming took 1 base from V and 5 from J; bases not matched to a gene: 5. CDR1 MGHRA and CDR2 YSYEKL come from the germline V gene.

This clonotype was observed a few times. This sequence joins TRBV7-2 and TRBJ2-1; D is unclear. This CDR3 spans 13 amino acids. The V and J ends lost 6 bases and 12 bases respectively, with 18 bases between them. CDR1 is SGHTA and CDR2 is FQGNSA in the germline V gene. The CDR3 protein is CASSPPLRQPQFF. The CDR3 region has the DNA TGTGCCAGCAGTCCCCCTTTGAGGCAGCCGCAGTTCTTC.

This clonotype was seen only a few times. As DNA, the CDR3 is TGTGCCAGCAGTACCCGGGGGACGGTGAATGAAGCTTTCTTT. Amino acid sequence: CASSTRGTVNEAFF. J is TRBJ1-1 and V is TRBV6-1; possibly TRBD1 for D (5 bases). Per germline, CDR1 MNHNS and CDR2 SASEGT. Trimming pared 5 bases from V and 7 bases from J, leaving 17 bases between. CDR3 length: 14 residues.

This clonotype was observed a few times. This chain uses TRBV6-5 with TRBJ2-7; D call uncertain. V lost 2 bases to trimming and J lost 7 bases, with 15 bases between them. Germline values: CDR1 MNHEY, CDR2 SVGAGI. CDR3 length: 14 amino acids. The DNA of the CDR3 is TGTGCCAGCAGTTACGCAAGGGAAGTTCAGGAGCAGTACTTC. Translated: CASSYAREVQEQYF.

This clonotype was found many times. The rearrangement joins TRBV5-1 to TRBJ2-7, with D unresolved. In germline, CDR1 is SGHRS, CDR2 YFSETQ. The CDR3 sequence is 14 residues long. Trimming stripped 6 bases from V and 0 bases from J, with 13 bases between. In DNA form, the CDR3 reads TGCGCCAGCAAGCGAGCGTTCGACTCCTACGAGCAGTACGTC. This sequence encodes CASKRAFDSYEQYV.

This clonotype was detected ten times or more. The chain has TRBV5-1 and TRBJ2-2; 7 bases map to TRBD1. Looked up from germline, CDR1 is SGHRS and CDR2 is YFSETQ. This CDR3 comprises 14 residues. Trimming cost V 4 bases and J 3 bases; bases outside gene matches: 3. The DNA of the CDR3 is TGCGCCAGCAGCAGGCAGGGGGACACCGGGGAGCTGTTTTTT. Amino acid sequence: CASSRQGDTGELFF.

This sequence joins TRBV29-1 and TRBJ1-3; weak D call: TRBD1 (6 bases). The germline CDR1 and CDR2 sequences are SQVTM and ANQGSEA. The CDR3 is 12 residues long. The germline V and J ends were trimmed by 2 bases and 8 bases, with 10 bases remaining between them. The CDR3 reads CSVERGADTIYF. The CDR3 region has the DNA TGCAGCGTTGAACGGGGGGCTGACACCATATATTTT.

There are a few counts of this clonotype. In DNA, the CDR3 is TGCGCCAGCAGAAAGGTGGGGAAGAGCACTGAAGCTTTCTTT. Its protein product is CASRKVGKSTEAFF. J is TRBJ1-1 and V is TRBV4-1; the D is unclear. With 6 bases removed from V and 4 bases from J, the gap between germline ends came to 15 bases. The CDR3 consists of 14 residues. CDR1 MGHRA and CDR2 YSYEKL come from the germline V gene.

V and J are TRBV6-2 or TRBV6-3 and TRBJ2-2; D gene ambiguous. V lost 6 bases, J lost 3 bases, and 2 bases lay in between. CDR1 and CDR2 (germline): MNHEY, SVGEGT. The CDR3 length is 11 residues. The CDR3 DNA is TGTGCCAGCAGGGACACCGGGGAGCTGTTTTTT. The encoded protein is CASRDTGELFF.

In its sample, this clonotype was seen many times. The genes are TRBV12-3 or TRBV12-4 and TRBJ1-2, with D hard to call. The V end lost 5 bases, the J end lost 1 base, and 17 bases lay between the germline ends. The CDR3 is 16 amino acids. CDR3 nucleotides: TGTGCCAGCAGTACACAACAAGGCCCCCTTAACTATGGCTACACCTTC. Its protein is CASSTQQGPLNYGYTF.